This T cell receptor beta chain is from a study of shared T cell receptors in the human thymus. TCRdb keeps only in-frame clones here, not all; method: immunoSEQ multiplex PCR. The sample contains roughly 550,000 clones, about 84% of which appear only once. The sample was also reused in another study, on human thymus T cells. As that report states: Those donating were healthy Finnish infants in corrective surgery for congenital heart defects. Resections obtained during corrective heart surgery supplied the thymus tissue. Thymic repertoires overlap heavily among unrelated individuals, related research has reported.

This receptor was identified in a boy under two years old with a congenital heart defect. Input material: thymocytes.

The CDR3 nucleotides read TGTGCCAGCGGGAGGGGGACCTATAGCAATCAGCCCCAGCATTTT. Protein product: CASGRGTYSNQPQHF. V is TRBV21-1 and J is TRBJ1-5. TRBV21-1 constitutes a pseudogene. The CDR3 spans 15 residues.